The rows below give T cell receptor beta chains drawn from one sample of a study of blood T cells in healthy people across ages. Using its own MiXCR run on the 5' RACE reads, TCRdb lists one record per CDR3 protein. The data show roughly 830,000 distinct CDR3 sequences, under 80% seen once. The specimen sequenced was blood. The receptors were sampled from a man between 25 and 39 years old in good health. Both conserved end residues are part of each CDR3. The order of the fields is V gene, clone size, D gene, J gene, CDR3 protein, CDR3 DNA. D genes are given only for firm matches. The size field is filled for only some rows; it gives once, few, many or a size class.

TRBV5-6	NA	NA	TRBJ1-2	CASSAAGSEGYGYTF	TGTGCCAGCAGCGCCGCCGGGTCTGAGGGCTATGGCTACACCTTC
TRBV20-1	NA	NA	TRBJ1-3	CSARQGGNTIYF	TGCAGTGCTAGACAGGGGGGAAACACCATATATTTT
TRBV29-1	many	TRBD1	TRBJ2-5	CSVGGQGKETQYF	TGCAGCGTGGGGGGACAGGGCAAAGAGACCCAGTACTTC
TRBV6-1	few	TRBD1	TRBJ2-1	CASSEEGQGPYNEQFF	TGTGCCAGCAGTGAAGAGGGACAGGGGCCCTACAATGAGCAGTTCTTC
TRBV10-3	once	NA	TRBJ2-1	CAISERVGVYSEQFF	TGTGCCATCAGTGAGAGAGTGGGGGTCTACAGCGAGCAGTTCTTC
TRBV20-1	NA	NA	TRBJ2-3	CSARIPLAKDTQYF	TGCAGTGCTAGAATACCCCTCGCGAAAGATACGCAGTATTTT
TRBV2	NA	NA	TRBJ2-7	CASSVRISYEQYF	TGTGCCAGCAGTGTTCGGATCTCCTACGAGCAGTACTTC
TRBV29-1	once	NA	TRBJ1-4	CSVQGFYEKLFF	TGCAGCGTGCAGGGGTTTTATGAAAAACTGTTTTTT
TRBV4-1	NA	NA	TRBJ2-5	CASSQGPIQETQYF	TGCGCCAGCAGCCAAGGACCAATTCAAGAGACCCAGTACTTC
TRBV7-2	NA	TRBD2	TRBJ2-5	CASSVPVVAREQYF	TGTGCCAGCAGCGTTCCTGTCGTGGCGCGGGAGCAGTACTTC
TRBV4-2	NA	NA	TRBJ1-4	CASSPPGQDYEKLFF	TGTGCCAGCAGCCCACCGGGACAAGACTATGAAAAACTGTTTTTT
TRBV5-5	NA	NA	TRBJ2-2	CASSYEGNTGELFF	TGTGCCAGCAGCTACGAGGGAAACACCGGGGAGCTGTTTTTT
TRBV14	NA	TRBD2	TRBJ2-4	CASSQEYGEGRIIQYF	TGTGCCAGCAGCCAAGAGTATGGGGAGGGTAGGATCATTCAGTACTTC
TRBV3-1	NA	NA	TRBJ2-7	CASSKGLSYEQYF	TGTGCCAGCAGCAAAGGACTGTCCTACGAGCAGTACTTC
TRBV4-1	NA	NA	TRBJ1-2	CASSPYWLGGPGDYGYTF	TGCGCCAGCAGCCCCTACTGGTTGGGGGGCCCAGGGGACTATGGCTACACCTTC
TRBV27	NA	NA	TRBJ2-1	CASSLSGVWTEQFF	TGTGCCAGCAGTTTATCAGGGGTTTGGACTGAGCAGTTCTTC
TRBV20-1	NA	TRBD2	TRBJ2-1	CSASKRGGYNEQFF	TGCAGTGCTAGCAAGCGGGGGGGTTACAATGAGCAGTTCTTC
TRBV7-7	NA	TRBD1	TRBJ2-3	CASSSGTGESDTQYF	TGTGCCAGCAGCTCCGGGACAGGGGAGTCAGATACGCAGTATTTT
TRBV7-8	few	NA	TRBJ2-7	CASSLGAGFSYEQYF	TGTGCCAGCAGCTTAGGGGCAGGTTTCTCCTACGAGCAGTACTTC
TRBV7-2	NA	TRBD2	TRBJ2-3	CASSLREGNNEQYF	TGTGCCAGCAGCTTGCGGGAGGGCAACAATGAGCAGTATTTT
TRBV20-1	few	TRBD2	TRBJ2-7	CSAPRGVTYEQYF	TGCAGTGCCCCGCGGGGGGTAACCTACGAGCAGTACTTC
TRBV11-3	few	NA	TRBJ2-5	CASSLEVEETQYF	TGTGCCAGCAGCTTAGAGGTAGAAGAGACCCAGTACTTC
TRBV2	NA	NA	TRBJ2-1	CASSPDKGLPIIYNEQFF	TGTGCCAGCAGCCCCGACAAGGGCCTACCCATCATCTACAATGAGCAGTTCTTC
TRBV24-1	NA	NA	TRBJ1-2	CATSDGTGEGYTF	TGTGCCACCAGTGACGGGACGGGAGAGGGCTACACCTTC
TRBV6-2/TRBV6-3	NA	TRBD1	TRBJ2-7	CASSRDRGQTYEQYF	TGTGCCAGCAGCCGGGACAGGGGGCAGACCTACGAGCAGTACTTC
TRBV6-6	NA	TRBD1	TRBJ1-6	CASSLDRASQSPLHF	TGTGCCAGCAGCTTGGACAGGGCTAGCCAATCACCCCTCCACTTT
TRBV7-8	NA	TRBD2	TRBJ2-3	CASSLFETSGVDTQYF	TGTGCCAGCAGCTTATTTGAGACTAGCGGGGTCGATACGCAGTATTTT
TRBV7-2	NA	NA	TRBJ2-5	CASSLESGQGTQYF	TGTGCCAGCAGCTTAGAATCTGGGCAGGGGACCCAGTACTTC
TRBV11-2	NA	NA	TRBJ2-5	CASSLEGTSQETQYF	TGTGCCAGCAGCTTAGAGGGCACATCCCAAGAGACCCAGTACTTC
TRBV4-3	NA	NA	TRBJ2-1	CASSQAGGGYEQFF	TGCGCCAGCAGCCAAGCCGGAGGTGGCTATGAGCAGTTCTTC
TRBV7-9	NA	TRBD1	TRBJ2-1	CASNPRTGNEQFF	TGTGCCAGCAACCCACGGACAGGGAACGAACAGTTCTTC
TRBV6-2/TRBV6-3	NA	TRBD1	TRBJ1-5	CASSPRTGRGGRPQHF	TGTGCCAGCAGCCCGCGGACAGGGCGCGGAGGAAGGCCCCAGCATTTT
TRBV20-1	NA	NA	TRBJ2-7	CSAKPTVSYEQYF	TGCAGTGCTAAACCGACGGTATCCTACGAGCAGTACTTC
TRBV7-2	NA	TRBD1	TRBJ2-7	CASSATGDEQYF	TGTGCCAGCAGCGCAACAGGGGACGAGCAGTACTTC
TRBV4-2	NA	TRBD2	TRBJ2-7	CASSRQEGLASSYEQYF	TGTGCCAGCAGCCGGCAAGAAGGACTAGCGAGCTCCTACGAGCAGTACTTC
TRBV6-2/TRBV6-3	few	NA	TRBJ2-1	CASSPGRINNEQFF	TGTGCCAGCAGTCCAGGACGGATCAACAATGAGCAGTTCTTC
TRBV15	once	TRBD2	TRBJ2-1	CATSWTSGGSYNEQFF	TGTGCCACCAGCTGGACTAGCGGGGGGTCCTACAATGAGCAGTTCTTC
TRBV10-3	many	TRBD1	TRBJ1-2	CAISTGQGGSYGYTF	TGTGCCATCAGTACCGGACAGGGGGGTAGCTATGGCTACACCTTC
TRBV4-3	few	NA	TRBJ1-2	CASSQERGYGYTF	TGCGCCAGCAGCCAAGAAAGGGGCTATGGCTACACCTTC
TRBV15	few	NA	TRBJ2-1	CATSINLDRVNEQFF	TGTGCCACCAGCATCAACCTGGACAGAGTCAATGAGCAGTTCTTC
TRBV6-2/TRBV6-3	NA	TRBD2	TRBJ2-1	CASRGLAGGFDEQFF	TGTGCCAGCAGGGGACTAGCGGGGGGGTTTGATGAGCAGTTCTTC
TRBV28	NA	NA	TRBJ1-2	CASSFEGTGGFLYGYTF	TGTGCCAGCAGTTTCGAAGGGACGGGGGGATTTCTCTATGGCTACACCTTC
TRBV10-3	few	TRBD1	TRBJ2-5	CAISSWTGQETQYF	TGTGCCATCAGTTCCTGGACAGGGCAAGAGACCCAGTACTTC
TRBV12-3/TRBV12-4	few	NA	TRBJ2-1	CASSLVGGLNEQFF	TGTGCCAGCAGTTTGGTTGGGGGCCTCAATGAGCAGTTCTTC
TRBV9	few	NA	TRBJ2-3	CASSVGRGDRTDTQYF	TGTGCCAGCAGCGTAGGGCGCGGGGACCGCACAGATACGCAGTATTTT
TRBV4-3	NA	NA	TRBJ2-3	CASSPGVAGADTQYF	TGCGCCAGCAGCCCCGGGGTGGCGGGCGCAGATACGCAGTATTTT
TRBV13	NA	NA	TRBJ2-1	CASSLLVMSSYNEQFF	TGTGCCAGCAGCCTACTGGTTATGAGCTCCTACAATGAGCAGTTCTTC